These T cell receptor beta chains were read from a single sample in a study of CD8+ T cells in alopecia areata. Method: immunoSEQ multiplex PCR; TCRdb's copy keeps in-frame clones and lacks some. The table has some 190,000 clones, 66% seen once. The specimen was CD4+ T cells sorted from blood, collected at roughly week 45, from a patient treated with tofacitinib. Source of these receptors: a human donor with alopecia areata. Both conserved end residues are part of each CDR3. The order of the fields is J gene, D gene, clone size, V gene, CDR3 protein, CDR3 DNA. D genes are given only for firm matches. Size tells how often a clone was seen (once, few, many) or the class of an expanded clone, and some rows leave it out.

>TRBJ2-5|NA|NA|TRBV19
CASSIGQGGETQYF
TGTGCCAGTAGTATTGGCCAGGGGGGAGAGACCCAGTACTTC
>TRBJ2-7|NA|NA|TRBV29-1
CSVEELGRSTYEQYF
TGCAGCGTTGAAGAATTAGGCAGGTCAACCTACGAGCAGTACTTC
>TRBJ1-1|NA|NA|TRBV4-3
CASSQEWGFSTEAFF
TGCGCCAGCAGCCAAGAATGGGGTTTCAGCACTGAAGCTTTCTTT
>TRBJ1-2|NA|once|TRBV19
CASRGGIYGYTF
TGTGCCAGTAGAGGGGGAATCTATGGCTACACCTTC
>TRBJ2-7|NA|NA|TRBV7-9
CASTSAYEQYF
TGTGCCAGCACATCAGCCTACGAGCAGTACTTC
>TRBJ2-7|NA|few|TRBV6-6
CASSSPTTGVSYEQYF
TGTGCCAGCAGTTCCCCCACAACGGGTGTTTCCTACGAGCAGTACTTC
>TRBJ1-1|NA|NA|TRBV2
CASSTALNTEAFF
TGTGCCAGCAGTACAGCGTTGAACACTGAAGCTTTCTTT
>TRBJ2-3|NA|NA|TRBV19
CASKPGQSTDTQYF
TGTGCCAGTAAACCTGGACAGAGCACAGATACGCAGTATTTT
>TRBJ1-2|NA|NA|TRBV30
CAWSVGRGDGYTF
TGTGCCTGGAGTGTTGGCAGGGGCGATGGCTACACCTTC
>TRBJ1-1|NA|NA|TRBV30
CAWSWTQETEAFF
TGTGCCTGGAGTTGGACTCAAGAGACTGAAGCTTTCTTT
>TRBJ2-7|NA|NA|TRBV4-3
CASSQGQLTEQYF
TGCGCCAGCAGCCAAGGCCAGCTTACCGAGCAGTACTTC
>TRBJ1-5|NA|NA|TRBV30
CAWRAGINQPQHF
TGTGCCTGGAGGGCAGGGATCAATCAGCCCCAGCATTTT
>TRBJ2-1|NA|few|TRBV29-1
CSVDHPTYNEQFF
TGCAGCGTTGATCACCCAACCTACAATGAGCAGTTCTTC
>TRBJ2-7|TRBD1|NA|TRBV9
CASSVAGTESYEQYF
TGTGCCAGCAGCGTGGCCGGGACAGAGTCCTACGAGCAGTACTTC
>TRBJ1-1|NA|NA|TRBV23-1
CASSQSGEGVDMNTEAFF
TGCGCCAGCAGTCAATCGGGGGAGGGGGTCGACATGAACACTGAAGCTTTCTTT
>TRBJ1-1|NA|NA|TRBV4-3
CASSQDADRSGTEAFF
TGCGCCAGCAGCCAGGATGCCGACAGGTCTGGCACTGAAGCTTTCTTT
>TRBJ2-3|NA|NA|TRBV6-5
CASSRGQFTDTQYF
TGTGCCAGCAGCCGAGGACAGTTCACAGATACGCAGTATTTT
>TRBJ2-5|NA|NA|TRBV5-6
CASSLGQQETQYF
TGTGCCAGCAGCTTGGGGCAGCAAGAGACCCAGTACTTC
>TRBJ1-5|NA|NA|TRBV28
CASSLGGKAQPQHF
TGTGCCAGCAGTTTGGGGGGAAAGGCACAGCCCCAGCATTTT
>TRBJ2-7|TRBD2|NA|TRBV6-5
CASTTTSGAYEQYF
TGTGCCAGCACTACGACTAGCGGTGCCTACGAGCAGTACTTC
>TRBJ1-2|TRBD1|NA|TRBV4-3
CASSQAGQGSYTF
TGCGCCAGCAGCCAAGCGGGACAGGGAAGCTACACCTTC
>TRBJ1-2|NA|NA|TRBV27
CASRLDMRYGYTF
TGTGCCTCCCGGTTGGATATGCGCTATGGCTACACCTTC
>TRBJ2-7|NA|NA|TRBV5-1
CASSRDNSYEQYF
TGCGCCAGCAGCCGAGACAACTCCTACGAGCAGTACTTC
>TRBJ2-3|TRBD2|NA|TRBV5-1
CASSVGTSGGTDTQYF
TGCGCCAGCAGCGTCGGGACTAGCGGGGGCACAGATACGCAGTATTTT
>TRBJ2-3|NA|NA|TRBV5-1
CASSLFFQGGDTQYF
TGCGCCAGCAGCTTGTTTTTCCAGGGAGGAGATACGCAGTATTTT
>TRBJ1-2|NA|NA|TRBV29-1
CSVRDRDYGYTF
TGCAGCGTTCGCGACAGAGACTATGGCTACACCTTC
>TRBJ2-7|TRBD2|NA|TRBV4-2
CASSQVGGGAYEQYF
TGTGCCAGCAGCCAAGTGGGCGGGGGGGCTTACGAGCAGTACTTC
>TRBJ2-2|NA|NA|TRBV7-2
CASSLVAGPGELFF
TGTGCCAGCAGCTTAGTAGCCGGGCCCGGGGAGCTGTTTTTT
>TRBJ1-2|NA|NA|TRBV15
CATSRDRTATNYGYTF
TGTGCCACCAGCAGAGATCGGACAGCTACTAACTATGGCTACACCTTC
>TRBJ2-7|NA|once|TRBV2
CASSRQGAYEQYF
TGTGCCAGCAGTCGCCAAGGGGCCTACGAGCAGTACTTC
>TRBJ1-3|NA|NA|TRBV27
CASSLGQGNTIYF
TGTGCCAGCAGTTTAGGACAAGGAAACACCATATATTTT
>TRBJ1-5|NA|few|TRBV19
CASSISGNQPQHF
TGTGCCAGTAGTATATCAGGGAATCAGCCCCAGCATTTT
>TRBJ2-3|NA|NA|TRBV29-1
CSVVDPGRTDTQYF
TGCAGCGTTGTCGACCCGGGCCGCACAGATACGCAGTATTTT
>TRBJ1-4|NA|few|TRBV2
CASSAGVHEKLFF
TGTGCCAGCAGTGCAGGGGTCCATGAAAAACTGTTTTTT
>TRBJ1-6|NA|NA|TRBV4-3
CASSQGGYNSPLHF
TGCGCCAGCAGCCAAGGGGGGTATAATTCACCCCTCCACTTT
>TRBJ2-3|NA|NA|TRBV5-6
CASSLALLGRTDTQYF
TGTGCCAGCAGCTTGGCCTTATTGGGTCGCACAGATACGCAGTATTTT
>TRBJ1-5|TRBD1|few|TRBV29-1
CSVSTGTGDQPQHF
TGCAGCGTTTCGACCGGGACAGGGGATCAGCCCCAGCATTTT
>TRBJ1-1|TRBD1|NA|TRBV10-1
CASSKDRGNTEAFF
TGCGCCAGCAGCAAGGACAGGGGTAACACTGAAGCTTTCTTT
>TRBJ1-1|NA|NA|TRBV2
CASREGSSMTEAFF
TGTGCCAGCAGGGAGGGGTCAAGCATGACTGAAGCTTTCTTT